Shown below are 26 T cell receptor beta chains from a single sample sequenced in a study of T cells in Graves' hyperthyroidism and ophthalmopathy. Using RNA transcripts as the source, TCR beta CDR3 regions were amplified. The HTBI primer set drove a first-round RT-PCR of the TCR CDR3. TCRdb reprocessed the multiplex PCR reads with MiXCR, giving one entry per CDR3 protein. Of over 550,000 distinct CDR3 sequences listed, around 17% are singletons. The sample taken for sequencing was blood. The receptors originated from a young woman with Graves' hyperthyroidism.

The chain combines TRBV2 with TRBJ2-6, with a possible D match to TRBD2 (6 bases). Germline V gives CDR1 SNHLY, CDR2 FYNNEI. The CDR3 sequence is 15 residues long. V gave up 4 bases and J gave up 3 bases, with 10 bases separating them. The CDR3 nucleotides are TGTGCCAGCAGTGTCGGAGGGGTTGGGGCCAACGTCCTGACTTTC. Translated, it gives CASSVGGVGANVLTF. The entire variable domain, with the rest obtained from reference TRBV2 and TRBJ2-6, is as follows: EPEVTQTPSHQVTQMGQEVILRCVPISNHLYFYWYRQILGQKVEFLVSFYNNEISEKSEIFDDQFSVERPDGSNFTLKIRSTKLEDSAMYFCASSVGGVGANVLTFGAGSRLTVL.

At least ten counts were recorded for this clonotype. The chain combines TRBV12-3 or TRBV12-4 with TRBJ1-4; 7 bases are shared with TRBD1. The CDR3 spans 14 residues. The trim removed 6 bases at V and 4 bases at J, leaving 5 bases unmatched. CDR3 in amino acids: CASSPGQSNEKLFF. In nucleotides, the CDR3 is TGTGCCAGCAGCCCGGGACAGAGTAATGAAAAACTGTTTTTT.

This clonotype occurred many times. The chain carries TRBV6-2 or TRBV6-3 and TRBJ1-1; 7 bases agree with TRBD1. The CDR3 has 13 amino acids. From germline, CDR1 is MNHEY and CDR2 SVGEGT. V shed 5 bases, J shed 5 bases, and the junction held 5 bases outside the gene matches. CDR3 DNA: TGTGCCAGCAGTCTAGGGGGCCAAACTGAAGCTTTCTTT. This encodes CASSLGGQTEAFF.

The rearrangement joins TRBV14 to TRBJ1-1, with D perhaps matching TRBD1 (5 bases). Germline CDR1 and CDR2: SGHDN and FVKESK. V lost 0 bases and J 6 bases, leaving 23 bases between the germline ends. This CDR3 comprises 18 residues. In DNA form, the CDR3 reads TGTGCCAGCAGCCAAGATCTAATTGAGATGGGGGGGGGGTCTGAAGCTTTCTTT. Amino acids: CASSQDLIEMGGGSEAFF.

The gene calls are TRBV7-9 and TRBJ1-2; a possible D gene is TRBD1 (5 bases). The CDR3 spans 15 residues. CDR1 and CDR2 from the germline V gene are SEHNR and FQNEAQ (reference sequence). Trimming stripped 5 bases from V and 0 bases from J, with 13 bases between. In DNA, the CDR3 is TGTGCCAGCAGCGCACAGGTGTCAGCTAACTATGGCTACACCTTC. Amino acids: CASSAQVSANYGYTF.

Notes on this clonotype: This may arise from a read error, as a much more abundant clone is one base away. This CDR3 reads CASSLPGSGTEAFF. In DNA, the CDR3 is TGTGCCAGCAGTTTACCGGGGTCGGGCACTGAAGCTTTCTTT. The chain has TRBV12-3 or TRBV12-4 and TRBJ1-1; D gene uncertain. This CDR3 has 14 residues. The ends were cut back, 2 bases at V and 4 bases at J, with 11 bases in the middle.

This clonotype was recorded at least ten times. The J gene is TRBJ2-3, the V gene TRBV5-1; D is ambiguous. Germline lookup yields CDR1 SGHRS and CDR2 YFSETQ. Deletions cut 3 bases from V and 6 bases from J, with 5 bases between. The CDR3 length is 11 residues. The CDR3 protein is CASSSADTQYF. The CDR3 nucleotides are TGCGCCAGCAGCTCGGCGGATACGCAGTATTTT.

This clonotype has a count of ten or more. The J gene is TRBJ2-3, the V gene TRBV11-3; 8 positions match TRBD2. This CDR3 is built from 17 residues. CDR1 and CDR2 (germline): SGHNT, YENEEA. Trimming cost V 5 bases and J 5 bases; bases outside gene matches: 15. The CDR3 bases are TGTGCCAGCAGCCGAATAGCTGGACTAGCCCGCAGAGATACGCAGTATTTT. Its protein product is CASSRIAGLARRDTQYF.

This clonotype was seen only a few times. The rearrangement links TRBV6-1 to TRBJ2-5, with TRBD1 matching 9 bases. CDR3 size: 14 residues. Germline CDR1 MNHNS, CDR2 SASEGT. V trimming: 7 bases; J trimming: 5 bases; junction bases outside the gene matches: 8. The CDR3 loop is CASNQQGARETQYF. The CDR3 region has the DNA TGTGCCAGCAATCAACAGGGGGCGAGGGAGACCCAGTACTTC.

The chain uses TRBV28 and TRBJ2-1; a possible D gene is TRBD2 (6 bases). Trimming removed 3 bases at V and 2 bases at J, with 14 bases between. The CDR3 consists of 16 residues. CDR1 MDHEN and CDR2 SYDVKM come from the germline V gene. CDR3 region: CASSFVVAATYNEQFF. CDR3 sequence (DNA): TGTGCCAGCAGTTTCGTTGTAGCGGCGACCTACAATGAGCAGTTCTTC.

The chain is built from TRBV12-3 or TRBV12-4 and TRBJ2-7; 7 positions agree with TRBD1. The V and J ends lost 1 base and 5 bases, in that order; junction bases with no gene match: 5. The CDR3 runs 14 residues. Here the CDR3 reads CASSLGQGVNEQYF. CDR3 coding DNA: TGTGCCAGCAGTTTAGGACAGGGTGTCAACGAGCAGTACTTC.

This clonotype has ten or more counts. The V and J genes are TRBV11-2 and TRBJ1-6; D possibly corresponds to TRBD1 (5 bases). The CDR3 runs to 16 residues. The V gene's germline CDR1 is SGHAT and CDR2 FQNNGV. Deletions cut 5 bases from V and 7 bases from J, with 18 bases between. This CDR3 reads CASSPLWRGANSPLHF. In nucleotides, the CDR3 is TGTGCCAGCAGCCCCCTTTGGAGGGGTGCGAATTCACCCCTCCACTTT. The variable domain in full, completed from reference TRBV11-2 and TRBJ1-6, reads EAGVAQSPRYKIIEKRQSVAFWCNPISGHATLYWYQQILGQGPKLLIQFQNNGVVDDSQLPKDRFSAERLKGVDSTLKIQPAKLEDSAVYLCASSPLWRGANSPLHFGNGTRLTVT.

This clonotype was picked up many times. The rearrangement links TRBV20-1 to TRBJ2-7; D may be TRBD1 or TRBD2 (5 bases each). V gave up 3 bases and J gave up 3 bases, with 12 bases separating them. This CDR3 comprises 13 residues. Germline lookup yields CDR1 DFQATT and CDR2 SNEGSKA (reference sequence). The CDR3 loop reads CSARGDQLYEQYF. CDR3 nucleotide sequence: TGCAGTGCTAGGGGGGACCAACTCTACGAGCAGTACTTC.

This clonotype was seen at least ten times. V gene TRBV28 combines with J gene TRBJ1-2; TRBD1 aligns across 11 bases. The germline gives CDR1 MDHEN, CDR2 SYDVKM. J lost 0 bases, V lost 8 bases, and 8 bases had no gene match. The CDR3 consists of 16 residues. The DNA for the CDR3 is TGTGCCAGCTACTCCCCGGGACAGGGGGCTAACTATGGCTACACCTTC. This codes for CASYSPGQGANYGYTF.

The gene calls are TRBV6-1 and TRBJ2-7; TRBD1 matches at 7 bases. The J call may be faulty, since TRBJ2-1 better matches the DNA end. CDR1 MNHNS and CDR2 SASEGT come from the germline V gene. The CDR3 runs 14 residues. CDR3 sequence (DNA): TGTGCCAGCAGTGAACCGGGACAGTCCTACGAGCAGTTCTTC. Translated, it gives CASSEPGQSYEQFF.

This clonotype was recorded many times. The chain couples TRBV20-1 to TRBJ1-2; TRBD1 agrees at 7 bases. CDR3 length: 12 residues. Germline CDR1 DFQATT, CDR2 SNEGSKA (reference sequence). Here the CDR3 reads CSAGETGLGYTF. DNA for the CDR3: TGCAGCGCGGGGGAGACAGGGCTCGGCTACACCTTC.

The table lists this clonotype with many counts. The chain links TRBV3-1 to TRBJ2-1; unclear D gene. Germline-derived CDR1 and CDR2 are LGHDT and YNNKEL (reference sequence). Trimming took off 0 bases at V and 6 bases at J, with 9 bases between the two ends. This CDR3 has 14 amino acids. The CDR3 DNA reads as TGTGCCAGCAGCCAAGATTTTACCAGCAATGAGCAGTTCTTC. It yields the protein CASSQDFTSNEQFF.

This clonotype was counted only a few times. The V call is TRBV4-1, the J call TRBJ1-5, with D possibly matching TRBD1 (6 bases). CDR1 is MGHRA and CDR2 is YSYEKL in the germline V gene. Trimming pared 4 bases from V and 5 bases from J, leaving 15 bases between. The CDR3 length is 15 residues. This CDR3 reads CASSRWTDDYQPQHF. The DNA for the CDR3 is TGCGCCAGCAGCCGTTGGACAGACGATTATCAGCCCCAGCATTTT.

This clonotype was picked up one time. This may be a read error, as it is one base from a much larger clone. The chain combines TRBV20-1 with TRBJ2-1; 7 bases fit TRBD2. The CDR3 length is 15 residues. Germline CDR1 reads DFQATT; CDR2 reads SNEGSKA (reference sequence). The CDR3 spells CGASLAVLGYNEQFF. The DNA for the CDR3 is TGCGGTGCTAGCCTAGCGGTCCTAGGCTACAATGAGCAGTTCTTC.

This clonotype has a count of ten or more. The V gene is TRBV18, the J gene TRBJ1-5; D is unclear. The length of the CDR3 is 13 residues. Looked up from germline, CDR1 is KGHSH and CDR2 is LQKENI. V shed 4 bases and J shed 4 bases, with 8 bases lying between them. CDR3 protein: CASSQGHNQPQHF. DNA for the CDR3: TGTGCCAGCTCACAAGGGCATAATCAGCCCCAGCATTTT. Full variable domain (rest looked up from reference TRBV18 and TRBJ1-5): NAGVMQNPRHLVRRRGQEARLRCSPMKGHSHVYWYRQLPEEGLKFMVYLQKENIIDESGMPKERFSAEFPKEGPSILRIQQVVRGDSAAYFCASSQGHNQPQHFGDGTRLSIL.

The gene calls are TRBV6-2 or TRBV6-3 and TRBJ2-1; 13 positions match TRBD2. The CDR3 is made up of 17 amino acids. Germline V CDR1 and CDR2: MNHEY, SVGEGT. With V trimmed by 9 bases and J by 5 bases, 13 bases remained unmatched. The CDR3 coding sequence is TGTGCCAGTTTGGGGCGACTAGCGGGGGGCCCGAACAATGAGCAGTTCTTC. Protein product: CASLGRLAGGPNNEQFF.

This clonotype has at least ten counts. The CDR3 sequence is CASSRSGSSYEQYF. The CDR3 nucleotides read TGTGCCAGCAGTCGTAGCGGGAGCTCCTACGAGCAGTACTTC. This rearrangement joins TRBV28 to TRBJ2-7; 9 nucleotides agree with TRBD2. Losses at the gene ends were 5 bases for V and 0 bases for J; bases not matched to a gene: 2. The CDR3 spans 14 residues. Germline values: CDR1 MDHEN, CDR2 SYDVKM.

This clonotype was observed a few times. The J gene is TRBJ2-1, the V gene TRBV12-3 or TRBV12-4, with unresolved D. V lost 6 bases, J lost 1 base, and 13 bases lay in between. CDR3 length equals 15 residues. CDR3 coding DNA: TGTGCCAGCAGGCTTGGGTTCAGGTCCTACAATGAGCAGTTCTTC. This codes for CASRLGFRSYNEQFF.

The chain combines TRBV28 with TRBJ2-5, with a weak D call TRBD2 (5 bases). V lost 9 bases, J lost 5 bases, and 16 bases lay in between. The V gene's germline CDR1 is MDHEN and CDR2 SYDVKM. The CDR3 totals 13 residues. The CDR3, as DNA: TGTGCCAGTAAAGAGGGCCGAGGGGAGACCCAGTACTTC. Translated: CASKEGRGETQYF.

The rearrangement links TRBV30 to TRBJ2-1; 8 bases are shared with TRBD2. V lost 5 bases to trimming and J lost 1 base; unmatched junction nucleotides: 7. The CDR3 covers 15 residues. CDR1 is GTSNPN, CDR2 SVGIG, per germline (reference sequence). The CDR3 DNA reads TGTGCCTGGCGGTCTAAGCGGGAGTCCTACAATGAGCAGTTCTTC. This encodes CAWRSKRESYNEQFF.

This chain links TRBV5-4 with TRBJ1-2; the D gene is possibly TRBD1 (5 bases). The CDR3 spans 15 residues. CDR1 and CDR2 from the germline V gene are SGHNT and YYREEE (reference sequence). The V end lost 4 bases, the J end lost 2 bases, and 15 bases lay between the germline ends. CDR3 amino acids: CASSRQTETNYGYTF. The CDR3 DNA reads TGTGCCAGCAGCCGACAGACAGAAACCAACTATGGCTACACCTTC. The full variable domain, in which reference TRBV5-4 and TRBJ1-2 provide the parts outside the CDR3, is ETGVTQSPTHLIKTRGQQVTLRCSSQSGHNTVSWYQQALGQGPQFIFQYYREEENGRGNFPPRFSGLQFPNYSSELNVNALELDDSALYLCASSRQTETNYGYTFGSGTRLTVV.